Presented here are 14 T cell receptor beta chains from one specimen sequenced in a study of CD8 T cells in ankylosing spondylitis. TCRdb redid the calling of the 5' RACE reads with MiXCR, one entry per CDR3 protein. This table holds approximately 180,000 distinct CDR3 sequences, 15% to 20% found once. Sequencing was carried out using blood, either unsorted or a sorted T cell fraction (not recorded which). The receptors stem from a male donor aged 10 to 35 with ankylosing spondylitis or in good health (not recorded which).

This clonotype was recorded a few times. This sequence joins TRBV9 and TRBJ1-1; D might be TRBD1 (5 bases). The CDR3 totals 15 residues. Germline assignment: CDR1 SGDLS and CDR2 YYNGEE. V was trimmed by 7 bases and J by 1 base, leaving 17 bases between them. The chain's CDR3 is CASRTTGAANTEAFF. The CDR3 DNA follows: TGTGCCAGCCGTACGACCGGGGCAGCGAACACTGAAGCTTTCTTT.

The chain has TRBV30 and TRBJ1-5; tentative D call: TRBD1 (6 bases). CDR1 is GTSNPN and CDR2 is SVGIG in the germline V gene (reference sequence). The CDR3 loop spans 15 amino acids. Deletions cut 0 bases from V and 2 bases from J, with 11 bases between. CDR3 in amino acids: CAWSVTGRGNQPQHF. DNA for the CDR3: TGTGCCTGGAGTGTGACAGGTAGGGGCAATCAGCCCCAGCATTTT.

V is TRBV7-6 and J is TRBJ2-2, with no clear D. V was shortened by 1 base and J by 1 base, with 4 bases between the two germline ends. The CDR3 consists of 14 residues. The germline V gene encodes CDR1 SGHVS and CDR2 FNYEAQ. CDR3 loop: CASSLGMNTGELFF. DNA of the CDR3: TGTGCCAGCAGCTTAGGGATGAACACCGGGGAGCTGTTTTTT.

In this sample, this clonotype turned up many times. The chain employs TRBV5-1 and TRBJ2-1; a possible D gene is TRBD2 (6 bases). The length of the CDR3 is 14 residues. Trimming pared 0 bases from V and 5 bases from J, leaving 9 bases between. CDR1 is SGHRS, CDR2 YFSETQ, per germline. The CDR3 loop is CASSLVGGNNEQFF. The CDR3 DNA is TGCGCCAGCAGCTTGGTGGGAGGTAACAATGAGCAGTTCTTC.

The chain recombines TRBV20-1 with TRBJ2-5; no definite D call. CDR1 and CDR2 (germline): DFQATT, SNEGSKA (reference sequence). The V and J ends lost 0 bases and 3 bases respectively, with 11 bases between them. The CDR3 has 14 residues. The chain's CDR3 is CSARDRKIEETQYF. The CDR3, as DNA: TGCAGTGCTAGAGATCGGAAAATTGAAGAGACCCAGTACTTC.

V and J are TRBV20-1 and TRBJ2-1, with 7 bases lining up with TRBD1. The CDR3 has 15 amino acids. J lost 0 bases, V lost 0 bases, and 2 bases had no gene match. CDR1 is DFQATT, CDR2 SNEGSKA, per germline (reference sequence). The CDR3, as DNA: TGCAGTGCTAGAGATTGGGACAGCTCCTACAATGAGCAGTTCTTC. Its translation: CSARDWDSSYNEQFF.

V gene TRBV19 combines with J gene TRBJ2-3; D is possibly TRBD2 (5 bases). In germline, CDR1 is LNHDA, CDR2 SQIVND (reference sequence). The CDR3 runs 15 residues. Trimming removed 3 bases from V and 0 bases from J, with 10 bases in between. The CDR3 DNA follows: TGTGCCAGTAGTATTGGAGCGGATAGCACAGATACGCAGTATTTT. Translating it yields CASSIGADSTDTQYF.

This clonotype was seen many times. The V and J genes are TRBV5-1 and TRBJ2-5; 10 bases are shared with TRBD2. Per germline, CDR1 SGHRS and CDR2 YFSETQ. This CDR3 is 17 amino acids long. V lost 3 bases to trimming and J lost 0 bases; unmatched junction nucleotides: 8. The CDR3 spells CASSSRGTSAYQETQYF. CDR3 in DNA: TGCGCCAGCAGCTCGCGGGGGACTAGCGCGTACCAAGAGACCCAGTACTTC.

This clonotype was seen at least ten times. The chain links TRBV20-1 to TRBJ2-5, with TRBD2 matching over 8 bases. CDR1 and CDR2 (germline): DFQATT, SNEGSKA (reference sequence). The CDR3 spans 14 residues. The trim removed 5 bases at V and 4 bases at J, leaving 9 bases unmatched. CDR3 DNA sequence: TGCAGTGCTTTTTCGGGAGGGGCAAGAGAGACCCAGTACTTC. Protein sequence: CSAFSGGARETQYF.

This clonotype was counted many times. V is TRBV5-5 and J is TRBJ1-2, with no clear D. This CDR3 region has 14 residues. The ends were cut back, 2 bases at V and 2 bases at J, with 10 bases in the middle. Germline CDR1 reads SGHKS; CDR2 reads YYEKEE (reference sequence). The CDR3 reads CASSLSTANYGYTF. The CDR3 nucleotides read TGTGCCAGCAGCTTAAGTACAGCCAACTATGGCTACACCTTC. Full variable domain (missing parts from reference TRBV5-5 and TRBJ1-2): DAGVTQSPTHLIKTRGQQVTLRCSPISGHKSVSWYQQVLGQGPQFIFQYYEKEERGRGNFPDRFSARQFPNYSSELNVNALLLGDSALYLCASSLSTANYGYTFGSGTRLTVV.

In this sample, this clonotype turned up many times. The gene calls are TRBV20-1 and TRBJ2-2; TRBD1 might be the D (5 bases). The CDR3 extends over 14 amino acids. V shed 1 base and J shed 5 bases, with 11 bases lying between them. The germline V gene has CDR1 DFQATT and CDR2 SNEGSKA (reference sequence). DNA of the CDR3: TGCAGTGCTAGAGCTCATTCAGGGACCGGGGAGCTGTTTTTT. Encoded protein: CSARAHSGTGELFF.

Only a few counts were recorded for this clonotype. The chain has TRBV6-5 and TRBJ2-1; tentative D call: TRBD2 (6 bases). Trimming removed 5 bases from V and 2 bases from J, with 13 bases in between. The germline V gene has CDR1 MNHEY and CDR2 SVGAGI. CDR3 length equals 15 residues. The CDR3 sequence is CASSKTSSAYNEQFF. DNA of the CDR3: TGTGCCAGCAGTAAGACTAGTTCCGCCTACAATGAGCAGTTCTTC.

V is TRBV18 and J is TRBJ1-6; maybe TRBD1 (5 bases). From germline, CDR1 is KGHSH and CDR2 LQKENI. The V end was cut by 2 bases, the J end by 6 bases, with 11 bases between. This CDR3 spans 15 amino acids. The CDR3 bases are TGTGCCAGCTCACCATCGGCAGGGACTAATTCACCCCTCCACTTT. It is translated as CASSPSAGTNSPLHF.

This clonotype was counted many times. The V and J genes are TRBV7-2 and TRBJ1-5; no definite D call. Germline CDR1 reads SGHTA; CDR2 reads FQGNSA. The germline V and J ends were trimmed by 5 bases and 0 bases, with 14 bases remaining between them. CDR3 size: 16 residues. The CDR3, as DNA: TGTGCCAGCAGCCTGTGGATTGGGAATAGCAATCAGCCCCAGCATTTT. Translating it yields CASSLWIGNSNQPQHF.